A single sample gave rise to the 29 T cell receptor beta chains below, sequenced in a study of blood T cell repertoires in COVID-19. Sequenced by immunoSEQ multiplex PCR; TCRdb stores in-frame clones only, minus some. The repertoire consists of approximately 100,000 clones, with around 84% occurring once and the leading ten covering about 12%. Sequenced sample: peripheral blood. The source is a human donor in a cohort sampled during active COVID-19.

The chain recombines TRBV6-5 with TRBJ1-4; tentatively, D is TRBD1 (6 bases). CDR3 size: 15 residues. Germline lookup yields CDR1 MNHEY and CDR2 SVGAGI. V was pared by 6 bases and J by 0 bases, with 11 bases between. The CDR3: CASRADSATNEKLFF. The CDR3 coding sequence is TGTGCCAGCAGGGCGGACAGTGCAACTAATGAAAAACTGTTTTTT.

CDR3 sequence: CASRPRAGGVTEAFF. The DNA of the CDR3 is TGTGCCAGCAGACCCCGGGCAGGGGGCGTTACTGAAGCTTTCTTT. This rearrangement joins TRBV3-1 (or the pseudogene TRBV3-2) to TRBJ1-1; 8 bases fit TRBD1. Trimming took 6 bases from V and 5 from J; bases not matched to a gene: 11. CDR1 is LGHDT, CDR2 YNNKEL, per germline (reference sequence). CDR3 length: 15 residues.

The chain carries TRBV15 and TRBJ1-1, with D tentatively TRBD1 (5 bases). V dropped 1 base and J dropped 0 bases, with 6 bases sitting between them. The CDR3 is 14 residues long. CDR1 is LNHNV and CDR2 is YYDKDF in the germline V gene (reference sequence). The DNA of the CDR3 is TGTGCCACCAGCAGAGGGGGCATGAACACTGAAGCTTTCTTT. Translated, it gives CATSRGGMNTEAFF.

This chain uses TRBV4-3 with TRBJ1-2, with D perhaps TRBD1 (6 bases). V was clipped by 1 base and J by 3 bases, with 9 bases between them. This CDR3 is 14 amino acids long. Germline-derived CDR1 and CDR2 are LGHNA and YSLEER. In DNA, the CDR3 is TGCGCCAGCAGCCAAGCGACAGGTCACTATGGCTACACCTTC. This gives the protein CASSQATGHYGYTF.

DNA of the CDR3: TGCGCCAGCAGCAAGGACTCCCATAGCAATCAGCCCCAGCATTTT. It yields the protein CASSKDSHSNQPQHF. The V call is TRBV5-1, the J call TRBJ1-5, with unresolved D. From germline, CDR1 is SGHRS and CDR2 YFSETQ. CDR3 length equals 15 residues. V lost 4 bases and J lost 0, with 11 bases in between. Supplemented by reference TRBV5-1 and TRBJ1-5, the full variable domain reads KAGVTQTPRYLIKTRGQQVTLSCSPISGHRSVSWYQQTPGQGLQFLFEYFSETQRNKGNFPGRFSGRQFSNSRSEMNVSTLELGDSALYLCASSKDSHSNQPQHFGDGTRLSIL.

J is TRBJ2-5 and V is TRBV5-1; 7 bases map to TRBD1. CDR1 and CDR2 from the germline V gene are SGHRS and YFSETQ. The V and J ends lost 5 bases and 5 bases, in that order; junction bases with no gene match: 12. The CDR3 is 15 residues long. The CDR3 sequence is CASSISGTEGETQYF. The DNA for the CDR3 is TGCGCCAGCAGTATATCCGGGACAGAGGGGGAGACCCAGTACTTC.

The chain couples TRBV5-1 to TRBJ1-2; D perhaps matches TRBD1 (5 bases). Per germline, CDR1 SGHRS and CDR2 YFSETQ. V lost 4 bases, J lost 2 bases, and 9 bases lay in between. The CDR3 is made up of 13 amino acids. CDR3 amino acids: CASSPDTNYGYTF. The CDR3, as DNA: TGCGCCAGCAGCCCGGACACCAACTATGGCTACACCTTC.

The chain has TRBV5-1 and TRBJ2-7; 7 positions match TRBD1. V dropped 4 bases and J dropped 5; count of bases not matched to a gene: 9. Germline CDR1 SGHRS, CDR2 YFSETQ. This CDR3 is built from 14 residues. DNA for the CDR3: TGCGCCAGCAGCCCGGGACAGTTCGGAAACGAGCAGTACTTC. Its translation: CASSPGQFGNEQYF.

The chain couples TRBV25-1 to TRBJ1-6; TRBD1 is a possible D gene (6 bases). Germline CDR1 and CDR2: MGHDK and SYGVNS. Between the trimmed V and J ends, which lost 5 bases and 9 bases, there was a span of 17 bases. The length of the CDR3 is 15 residues. The CDR3 nucleotides read TGTGCCAGCAGTTCCGGGGGGCTGCGGGGTTCACCCCTCCACTTT. Translating it yields CASSSGGLRGSPLHF.

CDR3 coding DNA: TGTGCCAGCAGTTACTCGTCTGGGAGAGGAGGTGGCTACACCTTC. This sequence encodes CASSYSSGRGGGYTF. The chain couples TRBV6-2 or TRBV6-3 to TRBJ1-2; D gene unclear. Trimming removed 0 bases at V and 7 bases at J, with 15 bases between. The CDR3 has 15 amino acids. The germline V gene encodes CDR1 MNHEY and CDR2 SVGEGT.

The gene calls are TRBV25-1 and TRBJ2-7, with 8 bases aligning to TRBD1. After removal of 4 bases from V and 1 base from J, the junction contained 6 bases not matched to a gene. The CDR3 runs to 15 residues. Per germline, CDR1 MGHDK and CDR2 SYGVNS. CDR3 nucleotides: TGTGCCAGCAGTGGAACAGGGGGTTGGTCCTACGAGCAGTACTTC. Amino acid sequence: CASSGTGGWSYEQYF.

The genes are TRBV10-2 and TRBJ1-4; 7 positions agree with TRBD1. CDR1 and CDR2 from the germline V gene are WSHSY and SAAADI. The CDR3 covers 16 residues. V trimming: 8 bases; J trimming: 3 bases; junction bases outside the gene matches: 12. The CDR3 DNA sequence: TGCGCCAGCCGGGGGCTTACAGGGGCGGCTAATGAAAAACTGTTTTTT. This translates into CASRGLTGAANEKLFF.

V is TRBV6-1 and J is TRBJ2-1, with 12 bases that match TRBD2. V gave up 1 base and J gave up 10 bases; unmatched junction bases: 5. CDR3 length: 15 residues. Germline V gene sequence: CDR1 MNHNS, CDR2 SASEGT. The CDR3 coding sequence is TGTGCCAGCAGTGAAGGGTGGCTAGCGGGGGGGGAGCAGTTCTTC. Amino acid sequence: CASSEGWLAGGEQFF.

This chain joins TRBV25-1 and TRBJ2-5; 7 positions match TRBD1. Unmatched junction bases numbered 7, after V lost 1 base and J lost 5 bases. This CDR3 has 15 amino acids. CDR1 is MGHDK, CDR2 SYGVNS, per germline. DNA for the CDR3: TGTGCCAGCAGTGAATTAGACAGGGTTGATGAGACCCAGTACTTC. As protein: CASSELDRVDETQYF.

The genes are TRBV5-1 and TRBJ1-1; 7 nucleotides agree with TRBD1. Germline V gene lookup returns CDR1 SGHRS and CDR2 YFSETQ. V was pared by 5 bases and J by 0 bases, with 4 bases of the junction left unmatched. The CDR3 contains 14 residues. The CDR3 bases are TGCGCCAGCAGATTTGGACAGGTGAACACTGAAGCTTTCTTT. It specifies CASRFGQVNTEAFF.

This chain connects TRBV25-1 to TRBJ1-6; TRBD1 matches 9 bases. The germline gives CDR1 MGHDK, CDR2 SYGVNS. The ends lost 1 base at V and 10 bases at J; junction bases unmatched: 5. The CDR3 covers 15 residues. The DNA of the CDR3 is TGTGCCAGCAGTGAATGGGGACAGGGAGGATCACCCCTCCACTTT. Amino acid sequence: CASSEWGQGGSPLHF.

CDR3 sequence: CAWSVRIGVRGNTIYF. The CDR3 coding sequence is TGTGCCTGGAGTGTACGGATAGGAGTGAGAGGAAACACCATATATTTT. J is TRBJ1-3 and V is TRBV30; D not resolved. Germline V gene data show CDR1 as GTSNPN and CDR2 as SVGIG (reference sequence). This CDR3 has 16 residues. Trimming removed 0 bases from V and 4 bases from J, with 16 bases in between.

The rearrangement uses TRBV9 and TRBJ2-1; 10 nucleotides agree with TRBD1. Germline V CDR1 and CDR2: SGDLS, YYNGEE. The length of the CDR3 is 17 residues. V shed 4 bases, J shed 4 bases, and the junction held 11 bases outside the gene matches. CDR3 sequence reads: CASSFSPGTGVYNEQFF. In nucleotides, the CDR3 is TGTGCCAGCAGCTTCTCACCCGGGACAGGGGTTTACAATGAGCAGTTCTTC.

The CDR3 sequence: CASSEAKGQGSRGYGYTF. The DNA for the CDR3 is TGTGCCAGCAGTGAAGCGAAGGGACAGGGTTCCAGGGGCTATGGCTACACCTTC. The V and J genes are TRBV6-1 and TRBJ1-2; 9 bases are a match to TRBD1. This CDR3 has 18 residues. The V gene end was trimmed by 0 bases and the J gene end by 4 bases; junction bases not matched to a gene: 12. Per germline, CDR1 MNHNS and CDR2 SASEGT.

The chain carries TRBV7-8 and TRBJ1-1, with D maybe TRBD1 (6 bases). CDR1 and CDR2 from the germline V gene are SGHVS and FQNEAQ. V was shortened by 5 bases and J by 0 bases, with 13 bases between the two germline ends. The CDR3 runs to 15 residues. The DNA for the CDR3 is TGTGCCAGCAGCCTATACAGGGATTTGAACACTGAAGCTTTCTTT. Protein sequence: CASSLYRDLNTEAFF.

This rearrangement joins TRBV11-2 to TRBJ2-7; 8 bases are shared with TRBD1. CDR1 is SGHAT and CDR2 is FQNNGV in the germline V gene. V was pared by 7 bases and J by 5 bases, with 16 bases of the junction left unmatched. This CDR3 has 16 amino acids. CDR3 region: CASNRGANRGNNEQYF. The DNA of the CDR3 is TGTGCCAGCAATAGAGGGGCAAACAGGGGGAACAACGAGCAGTACTTC.

The V call is TRBV7-2, the J call TRBJ2-1, with a possible D match to TRBD1 (5 bases). The germline CDR1 and CDR2 sequences are SGHTA and FQGNSA. CDR3 length equals 15 residues. The V gene lost 1 base and the J gene lost 4 bases, with 11 bases spanning the gap. Here the CDR3 reads CASSLDLGQYNEQFF. The CDR3 DNA reads as TGTGCCAGCAGCTTAGATCTGGGGCAATACAATGAGCAGTTCTTC. Drawing the rest from reference TRBV7-2 and TRBJ2-1, the complete variable domain is GAGVSQSPSNKVTEKGKDVELRCDPISGHTALYWYRQSLGQGLEFLIYFQGNSAPDKSGLPSDRFSAERTGGSVSTLTIQRTQQEDSAVYLCASSLDLGQYNEQFFGPGTRLTVL.

The V call is TRBV9, the J call TRBJ2-3, with D unresolved. Trimming shortened V by 5 bases and J by 3 bases, and 4 bases separated the two germline ends. The CDR3 totals 11 residues. Germline CDR1 SGDLS, CDR2 YYNGEE. This chain's CDR3 is CASSTTDTQYF. Here the CDR3 DNA reads TGTGCCAGCAGTACTACAGATACGCAGTATTTT. The full variable domain, its missing parts supplied by reference TRBV9 and TRBJ2-3, is DSGVTQTPKHLITATGQRVTLRCSPRSGDLSVYWYQQSLDQGLQFLIQYYNGEERAKGNILERFSAQQFPDLHSELNLSSLELGDSALYFCASSTTDTQYFGPGTRLTVL.

The chain combines TRBV6-1 with TRBJ1-5; 8 positions match TRBD1. The trim removed 0 bases at V and 4 bases at J, leaving 8 bases unmatched. The CDR3 contains 17 residues. Germline CDR1 MNHNS, CDR2 SASEGT. The CDR3 protein is CASSEARTGTSNQPQHF. The CDR3, as DNA: TGTGCCAGCAGTGAAGCGAGGACAGGGACCTCAAATCAGCCCCAGCATTTT.

The chain links TRBV5-1 to TRBJ2-5; TRBD2 is a possible D gene (6 bases). CDR3 length: 16 amino acids. V lost 0 bases and J lost 5, with 17 bases in between. CDR1 is SGHRS, CDR2 YFSETQ, per germline. The CDR3 sequence: CASSLGAGTMEETQYF. CDR3 bases: TGCGCCAGCAGCTTGGGGGCGGGGACGATGGAGGAGACCCAGTACTTC.

The rearrangement uses TRBV19 and TRBJ2-1; a weak D match, TRBD2 (7 bases). Germline lookup yields CDR1 LNHDA and CDR2 SQIVND (reference sequence). The CDR3 is made up of 11 amino acids. Trimming shortened V by 7 bases and J by 16 bases, and 17 bases separated the two germline ends. The CDR3 nucleotides read TGTGCCAGTACCGGTTGGGGGGGGCTCTTCTTC. Its translation: CASTGWGGLFF.

This clone appeared once. J is TRBJ1-5 and V is TRBV5-6; D perhaps matches TRBD1 (5 bases). This CDR3 comprises 16 residues. Germline CDR1 SGHDT, CDR2 YYEEEE. V was shortened by 5 bases and J by 2 bases, with 17 bases between the two germline ends. CDR3 in DNA: TGTGCCAGCAGACCAGGGCCCCCGATCGGCAATCAGCCCCAGCATTTT. Encoded protein: CASRPGPPIGNQPQHF.

This rearrangement joins TRBV6-2 or TRBV6-3 to TRBJ2-7; 9 nucleotides match TRBD1. CDR1 MNHEY and CDR2 SVGEGT come from the germline V gene. After removal of 5 bases from V and 4 bases from J, the junction contained 12 bases not matched to a gene. This CDR3 is built from 16 residues. The CDR3 DNA reads as TGTGCCAGCAGTACCTCCTTAGGGACAGGGTTTTACGAGCAGTACTTC. Translation gives CASSTSLGTGFYEQYF.

This chain joins TRBV27 and TRBJ1-1; 8 bases line up with TRBD1. Looked up from germline, CDR1 is MNHEY and CDR2 is SMNVEV (reference sequence). This CDR3 has 15 amino acids. With V trimmed by 6 bases and J by 1 base, 7 bases remained unmatched. The CDR3 sequence is CASSQGQVTNTEAFF. CDR3 DNA: TGTGCCAGCAGCCAGGGACAGGTGACGAACACTGAAGCTTTCTTT.